Here is one TCR beta chain with its context. Its recognized antigen is unknown. Base qualities are not provided; no much larger clone lies one nucleotide away. This entry comes from a study of blood T cell repertoires in COVID-19 (dated by TCRdb to about 2020). About the investigation overall: Collaborator samples came from the United States, Italy and Spain and covered acute and convalescent phases of COVID-19. The repertoires were released in a freely available public database intended as a resource for research on the immune response to SARS-CoV-2. The material from the prospective study consisted of cDNA or gDNA derived from T cells, B-cell-depleted T cells, or PBMCs. Where available, HLA class I and class II types were obtained from metadata supplied by the sample provider rather than from assay-based typing. The dataset comprised deeply sampled blood TCRbeta repertoires from subjects exposed to, actively infected with, or recovered from COVID-19. Sample metadata almost always included a de-identified subject ID, COVID-19 status, age in years and sex. Samples were obtained from the ongoing ImmuneRACE study (first 160 participants) and from roughly 1,300 subjects provided by 6 global collaborators.

TCRbeta CDR3 regions were amplified from genomic DNA using the immunoSEQ Assay, a bias-controlled multiplex PCR. The authors processed their data as follows. Within the assay, amplification of reference gene primers was used to estimate how many nucleated cells each sample contained. To quantify the absolute abundance of each unique TCRbeta CDR3 rearrangement, sequence reads were collapsed and filtered. For each sample, productive Simpson clonality was calculated by taking the square root of Simpson's diversity index across productive rearrangements. TCRdb stores this immuneACCESS table with in-frame sequences only. Part of the clones is absent; in the studies checked, under half of the shortfall reflects unresolved V genes, and no reason is known for the rest. That table gives V, J and clone size, and the DNA gave D and trimming. For this sample there are under 300,000 clones; about 85% appear just once. Roughly 1.9% of the sample lies in the top ten.

V and J are truncated by 0 bases and 3 bases respectively, leaving an intervening sequence of 21 bases. Counted from cysteine to phenylalanine, this CDR3 has 18 amino acids. Here the CDR3 DNA is all that survives: 54 bases in frame from base 1. Taken from the germline V gene, the CDR1 and CDR2 loops are MGHRA and YSYEKL. Samples from volunteer blood donors who had recovered from COVID-19 were contributed by a second Seattle source. The collaborating institutions used their own protocols to collect whole blood in K2EDTA tubes. For TCRbeta analysis, collaborator samples were shipped as frozen whole blood, as isolated PBMCs, or as DNA extracted from either sample type. Study-wide conclusions, independent of this receptor: Clinical and demographic metadata were provided uncurated, with the amount varying by source and participant.

This clonotype originated in a man aged 25-45 years who had recovered from COVID-19. Sequencing was done on a sample of peripheral blood. The rearranged segments are TRBV4-1 and TRBJ2-7, with TRBD2 as a weak D call on 5 bases. The sequenced DNA: TGCGCCAGCAGCCAAGATAATGGGCTAGCCCTCGTAGGCTACGAGCAGTACTTC. This translates into CASSQDNGLALVGYEQYF.